These 17 T cell receptor beta chains came from one sample sequenced in a study of blood T cell repertoires in COVID-19. The protocol was immunoSEQ multiplex PCR, while the TCRdb copy is restricted to in-frame clones and leaves out a portion. The sample lists 150,000 to 200,000 clones, approximately 92% occurring once. Sequencing was done on a sample of peripheral blood. The receptors originated from a woman in her forties or fifties with acute or convalescent COVID-19.

The J gene is TRBJ2-3, the V gene TRBV7-3; 9 bases line up with TRBD2. This CDR3 is 15 amino acids long. Trimming at V came to 1 base and at J to 1 base, leaving 0 bases not matched to a gene. CDR1 SGHTA and CDR2 FQGTGA come from the germline V gene. The CDR3 DNA sequence: TGTGCCAGCAGCTTAATAGCGGGGGGCACAGATACGCAGTATTTT. This codes for CASSLIAGGTDTQYF.

This chain joins TRBV19 and TRBJ2-3, with 8 positions matching TRBD1. Looked up from germline, CDR1 is LNHDA and CDR2 is SQIVND (reference sequence). The CDR3 spans 15 residues. V trimming: 5 bases; J trimming: 4 bases; junction bases outside the gene matches: 8. The CDR3 DNA follows: TGTGCCAGTAGTCCCGGACAGGGTATGTCAGATACGCAGTATTTT. Protein sequence: CASSPGQGMSDTQYF.

The chain joins TRBV5-4 to TRBJ2-1; TRBD1 might be the D (7 bases). Deletions cut 5 bases from V and 9 bases from J, with 18 bases between. Germline V gene data show CDR1 as SGHNT and CDR2 as YYREEE (reference sequence). This CDR3 comprises 14 residues. This CDR3 is CASSQPIQGGEQFF. Written as DNA, the CDR3 is TGTGCCAGCAGTCAACCAATTCAGGGGGGTGAGCAGTTCTTC.

The chain couples TRBV7-3 to TRBJ1-3; D unclear. From germline, CDR1 is SGHTA and CDR2 FQGTGA. The CDR3 has 11 amino acids. Trimming stripped 8 bases from V and 0 bases from J, with 2 bases between. The CDR3 DNA reads TGTGCCAGCTACTCTGGAAACACCATATATTTT. Translated, it gives CASYSGNTIYF.

The rearrangement links TRBV7-8 to TRBJ2-1; no clear D. The length of the CDR3 is 14 residues. Germline V CDR1 and CDR2: SGHVS, FQNEAQ. With 7 bases removed from V and 8 bases from J, the gap between germline ends came to 18 bases. CDR3 sequence (DNA): TGTGCCAGCACCCAACTTGAGGCGTCAGATGAGCAGTTCTTC. Translating it yields CASTQLEASDEQFF. The variable domain in full, completed from reference TRBV7-8 and TRBJ2-1, reads GAGVSQSPRYKVAKRGQDVALRCDPISGHVSLFWYQQALGQGPEFLTYFQNEAQLDKSGLPSDRFFAERPEGSVSTLKIQRTQQEDSAVYLCASTQLEASDEQFFGPGTRLTVL.

This chain uses TRBV19 with TRBJ1-1; D perhaps matches TRBD1 (6 bases). The CDR3 consists of 13 residues. Trimming took off 10 bases at V and 4 bases at J, with 16 bases between the two ends. The germline V gene encodes CDR1 LNHDA and CDR2 SQIVND (reference sequence). The CDR3 reads CATIPTGVTEAFF. The CDR3 nucleotides read TGTGCCACAATTCCGACAGGCGTCACTGAAGCTTTCTTT.

V and J are TRBV2 and TRBJ1-4; the D gene is possibly TRBD1 (6 bases). Looked up from germline, CDR1 is SNHLY and CDR2 is FYNNEI. This CDR3 has 15 amino acids. Trimming cost V 7 bases and J 6 bases, with 18 bases left between them. CDR3 region: CASTRAGGQDEKLFF. DNA for the CDR3: TGTGCCAGCACTAGGGCCGGGGGGCAAGATGAAAAACTGTTTTTT.

The J gene is TRBJ1-2, the V gene TRBV4-1; the match to TRBD1 covers 7 bases. Losses at the gene ends were 2 bases for V and 7 bases for J; bases not matched to a gene: 13. There are 16 residues in the CDR3. Germline loops: CDR1 MGHRA, CDR2 YSYEKL. The CDR3 protein is CASSQTQLDRVGGYTF. The CDR3 DNA follows: TGCGCCAGCAGCCAAACCCAATTAGACAGGGTCGGTGGCTACACCTTC.

The rearrangement uses TRBV2 and TRBJ1-2, with a possible D match to TRBD1 (6 bases). The CDR3 consists of 14 residues. Germline CDR1 reads SNHLY; CDR2 reads FYNNEI. The V end lost 0 bases, the J end lost 8 bases, and 13 bases lay between the germline ends. CDR3: CASSEATWGGGYTF. Written as DNA, the CDR3 is TGTGCCAGCAGTGAAGCCACTTGGGGGGGCGGCTACACCTTC. Using reference TRBV2 and TRBJ1-2 for the parts outside the CDR3, the full variable domain is EPEVTQTPSHQVTQMGQEVILRCVPISNHLYFYWYRQILGQKVEFLVSFYNNEISEKSEIFDDQFSVERPDGSNFTLKIRSTKLEDSAMYFCASSEATWGGGYTFGSGTRLTVV.

The chain links TRBV7-9 to TRBJ2-7, with a tentative D call TRBD1 (6 bases). V lost 0 bases to trimming and J lost 5 bases, with 8 bases between them. Germline V CDR1 and CDR2: SEHNR, FQNEAQ (reference sequence). CDR3 length: 13 residues. As DNA, the CDR3 is TGTGCCAGCAGCTTAGCCAGGGGCCACGAGCAGTACTTC. Its protein product is CASSLARGHEQYF.

The genes are TRBV19 and TRBJ2-7; 8 nucleotides line up with TRBD1. This CDR3 spans 13 amino acids. V shed 8 bases, J shed 4 bases, and the junction held 7 bases outside the gene matches. Germline CDR1 reads LNHDA; CDR2 reads SQIVND (reference sequence). The CDR3 sequence is CASSPGTGYEQYF. The CDR3 DNA reads as TGTGCCAGTTCCCCCGGGACAGGTTACGAGCAGTACTTC.

The genes are TRBV27 and TRBJ2-7, with D maybe TRBD2 (6 bases). The V end lost 6 bases, the J end lost 1 base, and 19 bases lay between the germline ends. The CDR3 runs 16 residues. The germline CDR1 and CDR2 sequences are MNHEY and SMNVEV (reference sequence). CDR3 region: CASSGGAGRSSYEQYF. The CDR3, as DNA: TGTGCCAGCAGCGGTGGGGCGGGACGATCGTCCTACGAGCAGTACTTC.

The chain carries TRBV27 and TRBJ2-2, with D possibly being TRBD1 (6 bases). Looked up from germline, CDR1 is MNHEY and CDR2 is SMNVEV (reference sequence). The V end was cut by 3 bases, the J end by 4 bases, with 12 bases between. This CDR3 is built from 15 residues. DNA for the CDR3: TGTGCCAGCAGTTTGGACCGCAGGGGCACCGGGGAGCTGTTTTTT. Protein sequence: CASSLDRRGTGELFF.

The J gene is TRBJ2-1, the V gene TRBV13, with 7 bases aligning to TRBD1. The CDR3 runs 15 residues. Germline assignment: CDR1 PRHDT and CDR2 FYEKMQ (reference sequence). J was trimmed by 5 bases and V by 5 bases; bases with no gene match: 9. CDR3 DNA: TGTGCCAGCAGCCAACCCGGGACAGTTAACAATGAGCAGTTCTTC. Translation: CASSQPGTVNNEQFF.

The gene calls are TRBV19 and TRBJ2-7, with 7 bases identical to TRBD2. Germline values: CDR1 LNHDA, CDR2 SQIVND (reference sequence). This CDR3 contains 14 residues. V was pared by 5 bases and J by 2 bases, with 6 bases of the junction left unmatched. The CDR3 region is CASSPRTSAYEQYF. In DNA, the CDR3 is TGTGCCAGTAGTCCCCGGACTAGTGCCTACGAGCAGTACTTC.

This clone was counted a few times. The V call is TRBV25-1, the J call TRBJ1-6; TRBD1 is a possible D gene (5 bases). V was shortened by 9 bases and J by 6 bases, with 18 bases between the two germline ends. From germline, CDR1 is MGHDK and CDR2 SYGVNS. CDR3 length: 15 residues. CDR3 loop: CASAPSRVRNSPLHF. CDR3 nucleotides: TGTGCCAGTGCTCCGAGCAGGGTTCGTAATTCACCCCTCCACTTT.

DNA of the CDR3: TGTGCCATCAGTGAGACAGGGGGCATTTCGAGCGGGGAGCTGTTTTTT. Residues: CAISETGGISSGELFF. The chain carries TRBV10-3 and TRBJ2-2; 9 bases are shared with TRBD1. The CDR3 loop spans 16 amino acids. Germline V gene sequence: CDR1 ENHRY, CDR2 SYGVKD. J was trimmed by 7 bases and V by 2 bases; bases with no gene match: 8.